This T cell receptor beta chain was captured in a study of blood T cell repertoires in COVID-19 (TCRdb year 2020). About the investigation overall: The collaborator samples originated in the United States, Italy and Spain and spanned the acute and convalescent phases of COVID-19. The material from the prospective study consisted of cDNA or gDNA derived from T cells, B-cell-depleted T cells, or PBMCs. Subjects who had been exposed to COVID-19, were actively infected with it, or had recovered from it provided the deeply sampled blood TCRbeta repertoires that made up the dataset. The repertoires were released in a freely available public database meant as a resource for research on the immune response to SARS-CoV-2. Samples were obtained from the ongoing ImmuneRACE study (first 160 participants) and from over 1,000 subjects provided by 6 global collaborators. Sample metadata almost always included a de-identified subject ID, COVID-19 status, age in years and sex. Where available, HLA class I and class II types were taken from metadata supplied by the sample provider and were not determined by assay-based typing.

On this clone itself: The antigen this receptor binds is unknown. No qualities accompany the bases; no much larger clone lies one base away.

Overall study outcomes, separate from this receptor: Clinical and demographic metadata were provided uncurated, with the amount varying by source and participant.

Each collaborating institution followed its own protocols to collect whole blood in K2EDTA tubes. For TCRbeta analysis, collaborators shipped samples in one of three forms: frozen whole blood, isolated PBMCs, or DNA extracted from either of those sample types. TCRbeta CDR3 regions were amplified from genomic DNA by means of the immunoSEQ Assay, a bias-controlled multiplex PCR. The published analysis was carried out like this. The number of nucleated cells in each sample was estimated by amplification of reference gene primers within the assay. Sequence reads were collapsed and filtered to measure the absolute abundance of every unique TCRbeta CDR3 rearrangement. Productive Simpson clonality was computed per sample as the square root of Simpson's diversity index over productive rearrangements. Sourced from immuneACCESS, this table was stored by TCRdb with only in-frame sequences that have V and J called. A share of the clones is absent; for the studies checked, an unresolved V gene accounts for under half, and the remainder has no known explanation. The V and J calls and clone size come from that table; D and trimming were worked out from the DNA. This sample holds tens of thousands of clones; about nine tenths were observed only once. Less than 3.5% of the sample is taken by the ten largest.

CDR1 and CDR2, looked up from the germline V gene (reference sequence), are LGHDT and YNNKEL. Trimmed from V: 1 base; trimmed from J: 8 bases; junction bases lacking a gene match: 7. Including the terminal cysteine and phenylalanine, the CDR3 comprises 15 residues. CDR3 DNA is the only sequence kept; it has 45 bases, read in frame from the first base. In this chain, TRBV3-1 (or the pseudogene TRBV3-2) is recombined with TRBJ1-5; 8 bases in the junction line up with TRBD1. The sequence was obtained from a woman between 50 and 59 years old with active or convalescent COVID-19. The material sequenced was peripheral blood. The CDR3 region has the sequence CASSQGDRDRKPQHF. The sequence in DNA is TGTGCCAGCAGCCAAGGCGATAGGGACAGGAAGCCCCAGCATTTT.